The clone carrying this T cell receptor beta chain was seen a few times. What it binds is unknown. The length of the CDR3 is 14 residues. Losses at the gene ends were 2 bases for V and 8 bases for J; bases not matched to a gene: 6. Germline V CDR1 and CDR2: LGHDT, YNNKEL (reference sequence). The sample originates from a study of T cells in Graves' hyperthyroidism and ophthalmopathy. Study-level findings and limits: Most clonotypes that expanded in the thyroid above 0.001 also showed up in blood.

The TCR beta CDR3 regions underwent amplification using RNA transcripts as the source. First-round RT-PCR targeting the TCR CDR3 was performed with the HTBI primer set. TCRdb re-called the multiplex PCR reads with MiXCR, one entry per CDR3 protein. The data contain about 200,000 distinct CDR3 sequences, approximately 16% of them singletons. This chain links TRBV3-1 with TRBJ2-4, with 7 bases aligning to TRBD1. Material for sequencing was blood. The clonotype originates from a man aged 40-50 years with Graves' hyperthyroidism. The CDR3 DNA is TGTGCCAGCAGCCAAACAGGGGTCGTATACATTCAGTACTTC. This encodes CASSQTGVVYIQYF.